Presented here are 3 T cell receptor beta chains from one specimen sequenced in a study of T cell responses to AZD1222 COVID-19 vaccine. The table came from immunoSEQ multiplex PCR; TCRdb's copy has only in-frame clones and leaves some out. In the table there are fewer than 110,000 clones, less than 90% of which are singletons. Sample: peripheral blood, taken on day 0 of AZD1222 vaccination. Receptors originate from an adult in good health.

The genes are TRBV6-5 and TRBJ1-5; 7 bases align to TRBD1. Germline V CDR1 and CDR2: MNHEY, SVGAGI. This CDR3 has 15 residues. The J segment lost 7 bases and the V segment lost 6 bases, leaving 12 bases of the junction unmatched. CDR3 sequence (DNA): TGTGCCAGCAGCAGCAGCAGGGGGAGGGGGCAGCCCCAGCATTTT. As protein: CASSSSRGRGQPQHF.

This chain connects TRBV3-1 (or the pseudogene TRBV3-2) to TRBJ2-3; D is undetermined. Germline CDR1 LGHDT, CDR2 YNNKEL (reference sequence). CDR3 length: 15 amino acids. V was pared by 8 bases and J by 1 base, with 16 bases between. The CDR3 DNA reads TGTGCCAGCGAAAAGTGGCCCACTGGCACAGATACGCAGTATTTT. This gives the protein CASEKWPTGTDTQYF.

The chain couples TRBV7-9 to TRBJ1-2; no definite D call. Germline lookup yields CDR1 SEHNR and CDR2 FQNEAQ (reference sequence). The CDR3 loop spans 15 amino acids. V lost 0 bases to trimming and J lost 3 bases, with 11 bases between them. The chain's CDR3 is CASSLAQDADYGYTF. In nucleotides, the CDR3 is TGTGCCAGCAGCTTAGCGCAGGACGCGGACTATGGCTACACCTTC.